Included here is one T cell receptor (beta chain) sequence, with context. Antigen specificity is unknown. Other DNA variants within this sample encode the same CDR3. The sample is drawn from a study of T cell responses to AZD1222 COVID-19 vaccine. Study details: Investigators merged groups given second doses at roughly 4 or roughly 12 weeks.

Sequencing was performed with immunoSEQ multiplex PCR; in TCRdb, only in-frame clones are kept and a portion is missing. The repertoire holds 150,000 or so clones, with roughly 90% as singletons. V was clipped by 1 base and J by 6 bases, with 7 bases between them. This CDR3 region has 13 residues. Per the germline V gene, CDR1 is SNHLY and CDR2 is FYNNEI. Study-level findings and limits: CD4 TCRs linked to vaccination spanned spike, dominating at 160-218 and 743-854. Vaccination with two AZD1222 doses was followed by a rise in Spike-specific TCR breadth and depth. Only after the peak T cell response were repertoires sampled.

The material sequenced was peripheral blood, taken on day 0 of AZD1222 vaccination. The sequence derives from an adult in good health. The chain recombines TRBV2 with TRBJ1-5; D uncertain. The CDR3 region has the DNA TGTGCCAGCAGTGAAGGGTTGGGTCAGCCCCAGCATTTT. Translating it yields CASSEGLGQPQHF.